This is a list of T cell receptor beta chains from one sample in a study of blood T cell repertoires in COVID-19. Repertoires were generated with immunoSEQ multiplex PCR, while TCRdb's copy carries only in-frame clones and drops some. The table lists 90,000 to 120,000 clones, around 85% of them singletons. The specimen sequenced was peripheral blood. The source of these receptors is a man aged 65 to 85 with active or convalescent COVID-19. Each CDR3 is given with its conserved first and last residue. The D gene is left open where the match is weak. Where a row states a size, it is once, few, many or the class of an expanded clone; other rows omit it.

TRBD1 | NA | TRBJ1-3 | TRBV3-1/TRBV3-2 | CASSQVYSLEGASGNTIYF | TGTGCCAGCAGCCAAGTCTATTCCCTCGAGGGGGCCTCTGGAAACACCATATATTTT
TRBD1 | few | TRBJ2-7 | TRBV18 | CASSRGTGELGEQYF | TGTGCCAGCTCCCGGGGGACAGGGGAACTCGGCGAGCAGTACTTC
TRBD1 | NA | TRBJ1-3 | TRBV3-1/TRBV3-2 | CASSQGTGGGNTIYF | TGTGCCAGCAGCCAAGGGACAGGGGGAGGAAACACCATATATTTT
TRBD1 | NA | TRBJ1-5 | TRBV2 | CASSGPGGTQPQHF | TGTGCCAGCAGTGGGCCAGGGGGCACTCAGCCCCAGCATTTT
NA | NA | TRBJ1-5 | TRBV4-1 | CASRTGPYSNQPQHF | TGCGCCAGCAGAACAGGTCCTTATAGCAATCAGCCCCAGCATTTT
NA | NA | TRBJ2-6 | TRBV19 | CASERGSGANVLTF | TGTGCCAGTGAAAGGGGCTCCGGGGCCAACGTCCTGACTTTC
TRBD2 | NA | TRBJ2-1 | TRBV19 | CASSIVLAGGNEQFF | TGTGCCAGTAGTATCGTTTTAGCGGGAGGGAATGAGCAGTTCTTC
TRBD1 | NA | TRBJ1-1 | TRBV5-1 | CASRTATGRLFTEAFF | TGCGCCAGCAGAACCGCGACAGGGAGGTTATTCACTGAAGCTTTCTTT
NA | NA | TRBJ2-7 | TRBV19 | CASSPGLSYEQYF | TGTGCCAGTTCCCCGGGACTCTCCTACGAGCAGTACTTC
NA | once | TRBJ1-1 | TRBV20-1 | CSASWEATEAFF | TGCAGTGCTAGTTGGGAGGCCACTGAAGCTTTCTTT
NA | NA | TRBJ1-2 | TRBV6-5 | CASSTGTANYGYTF | TGTGCCAGCAGTACAGGGACGGCTAACTATGGCTACACCTTC
NA | NA | TRBJ1-2 | TRBV28 | CASSLRGYGYTF | TGTGCCAGCAGTTTAAGAGGGTATGGCTACACCTTC
NA | NA | TRBJ1-5 | TRBV2 | CASSEGHSSNQPQHF | TGTGCCAGCAGTGAAGGGCATTCTAGCAATCAGCCCCAGCATTTT
NA | NA | TRBJ1-2 | TRBV28 | CASSLLSDSDGYGYTF | TGTGCCAGCAGTTTATTGTCCGACTCCGATGGCTATGGCTACACCTTC
NA | NA | TRBJ1-3 | TRBV28 | CASSLGQSSGNTIYF | TGTGCCAGCAGTTTAGGACAAAGCTCTGGAAACACCATATATTTT
TRBD1 | NA | TRBJ2-7 | TRBV5-1 | CASSGTGLRSYEQYF | TGCGCCAGCAGCGGGACAGGTCTTCGGTCCTACGAGCAGTACTTC